This paragraph reports one T cell receptor (beta chain). Original analysis: By means of reference gene primer amplification, nucleated cell counts were estimated. Clones were read by immunoSEQ multiplex PCR, and TCRdb kept only the in-frame ones, dropping some. V and J calls and clone size come straight from that table; D and trimming were deduced from the DNA. The repertoire holds 100,000 or so clones, with around 76% as singletons. This record comes from a study of blood T cell repertoires in COVID-19. In the study overall: Italy, Spain and the United States were the sources of the convalescent and acute COVID-19 samples. The cDNA or gDNA used as material had been derived from T cells, B-cell-depleted T cells, or PBMCs.

Germline V gene data show CDR1 as KGHDR and CDR2 as SFDVKD. The CDR3 spans 13 residues. V was pared by 5 bases and J by 6 bases, with 4 bases of the junction left unmatched. This TCR was recovered from a woman aged 65 to 85 with acute or convalescent COVID-19. The chain carries TRBV24-1 and TRBJ2-7; 9 bases are a match to TRBD2. Sequencing was performed on peripheral blood. The CDR3 DNA reads TGTGCCACCAGTGGAGCGGGGGGAATCGAGCAGTACTTC. It specifies CATSGAGGIEQYF.